This T cell receptor (beta chain) was found in a study of technical replicates of blood from a handful of donors. Measured with immunoSEQ multiplex PCR; TCRdb has only the in-frame clones, and not every one. In the table there are about 64,000 clones, approximately 86% of which are singletons. The CDR3 has 15 residues. J lost 2 bases, V lost 5 bases, and 8 bases had no gene match. Per germline, CDR1 SGHAT and CDR2 FQNNGV. The V gene is TRBV11-2, the J gene TRBJ1-2, with 7 positions matching TRBD1. The sequence derives from a human donor in good health. Some clones in this sample may be carry-over from other donors' samples. Sample: PBMCs. CDR3 in amino acids: CASSHFDRENYGYTF. For the CDR3, the DNA is TGTGCCAGCAGCCATTTCGACAGGGAAAACTATGGCTACACCTTC.